This T cell receptor (beta chain) was retrieved from a study of blood T cell repertoires in COVID-19. Study summary: Spain, Italy and the United States supplied samples that represented acute and convalescent COVID-19. PBMCs, B-cell-depleted T cells, or T cells were the source of the cDNA or gDNA that made up the material.

Per the original data handling: Amplification of reference gene primers provided the estimated nucleated cell counts. The data were produced by immunoSEQ multiplex PCR, yet TCRdb's version contains in-frame clones alone and is incomplete. That table supplies the V and J calls and clone size; D and trimming were determined from the DNA. The top ten clones hold less than 1.5% of a sample with roughly 120,000 clones, roughly 85% of them seen once. The CDR3 covers 14 residues. V was trimmed by 3 bases and J by 3 bases, leaving 9 bases between them. Germline CDR1 and CDR2: SGHRS and YFSETQ. The chain is built from TRBV5-1 and TRBJ1-4; possibly TRBD1 for D (6 bases). This receptor was taken from a man aged 40-55 years with acute or convalescent COVID-19. Specimen: peripheral blood. The CDR3 loop is CASSWQGPNEKLFF. The CDR3 region has the DNA TGCGCCAGCAGCTGGCAGGGGCCTAATGAAAAACTGTTTTTT.